Listed below are T cell receptor beta chains from one sample, sequenced in a study of blood T cell repertoires in COVID-19. TCRdb keeps only in-frame clones here, not all; method: immunoSEQ multiplex PCR. There are 30,000 to 35,000 clones in the sample; roughly 85% occur only once, and roughly 15% lies in the top ten. The specimen sequenced was peripheral blood. These receptors all stem from a human donor with acute or convalescent COVID-19. The donor label of this sample is uncertain. CDR3s include the opening cysteine and the closing phenylalanine or tryptophan. D genes are given only for firm matches. For some rows the clone size is stated as once, few or many, or as a class when expanded; others skip it.

length: 15
size: .
J: TRBJ1-4
V: TRBV5-4
D: TRBD1
DNA: TGTGCCAGCAGCTTGGGGGGGACAGGGAATGAAAAACTGTTTTTT
CDR3: CASSLGGTGNEKLFF

length: 16
size: .
J: TRBJ2-5
V: TRBV7-2
D: .
DNA: TGTGCCAGCAGCTTAGTCGTTATAGCGAGAGAGGAGACCCAGTACTTC
CDR3: CASSLVVIAREETQYF

length: 16
size: .
J: TRBJ1-1
V: TRBV10-3
D: .
DNA: TGTGCCATCAGTGAGTTGGCGGGTGGAGGGATCACTGAAGCTTTCTTT
CDR3: CAISELAGGGITEAFF

length: 15
size: once
J: TRBJ2-1
V: TRBV7-2
D: TRBD1
DNA: TGTGCCAGCAGCCTCGGACAGGGTCGCTACAATGAGCAGTTCTTC
CDR3: CASSLGQGRYNEQFF

length: 15
size: .
J: TRBJ1-2
V: TRBV7-2
D: TRBD1
DNA: TGTGCCAGCAGCCCCGCGGGACAGGTTGTCTATGGCTACACCTTC
CDR3: CASSPAGQVVYGYTF

length: 13
size: few
J: TRBJ2-7
V: TRBV27
D: .
DNA: TGTGCCAGCAGTTTCCCACTCTCAGGCGAGCAGTACTTC
CDR3: CASSFPLSGEQYF

length: 15
size: .
J: TRBJ2-7
V: TRBV7-3
D: .
DNA: TGTGCCAGCAGCCCAAACGGAGGTAGTGGGCGCGAGCAGTACTTC
CDR3: CASSPNGGSGREQYF

length: 14
size: .
J: TRBJ1-5
V: TRBV6-5
D: TRBD1
DNA: TGTGCCAGCAGCCTAGGACAGGACGGACAGCCCCAGCATTTT
CDR3: CASSLGQDGQPQHF

length: 14
size: .
J: TRBJ2-5
V: TRBV3-1/TRBV3-2
D: TRBD1
DNA: TGTGCCAGCAGCCAGGTAACAGGGGGTGAGACCCAGTACTTC
CDR3: CASSQVTGGETQYF

length: 17
size: .
J: TRBJ2-3
V: TRBV7-6
D: TRBD2
DNA: TGTGCCAGCAGCTTTCCACGGGACGGGACTACCACAGATACGCAGTATTTT
CDR3: CASSFPRDGTTTDTQYF

length: 18
size: .
J: TRBJ1-5
V: TRBV6-6
D: TRBD1
DNA: TGTGCCAGCAGTCCGGCCGGGACAGGGTCATATAGCAATCAGCCCCAGCATTTT
CDR3: CASSPAGTGSYSNQPQHF

length: 16
size: .
J: TRBJ2-1
V: TRBV24-1
D: .
DNA: TGTGCCACCAGTGATTCGTGGGAGTCAGCCTACAATGAGCAGTTCTTC
CDR3: CATSDSWESAYNEQFF

length: 13
size: .
J: TRBJ2-5
V: TRBV13
D: TRBD1
DNA: TGTGCCAGCAGCCCGGGACAGCAAGAGACCCAGTACTTC
CDR3: CASSPGQQETQYF

length: 14
size: .
J: TRBJ2-7
V: TRBV27
D: .
DNA: TGTGCCAGCAGTTTTGGGTTGACTAGTCACGAGCAGTACTTC
CDR3: CASSFGLTSHEQYF

length: 13
size: .
J: TRBJ2-1
V: TRBV9
D: .
DNA: TGTGCCAGCAGCGTAGACAGATACAATGAGCAGTTCTTC
CDR3: CASSVDRYNEQFF

length: 16
size: .
J: TRBJ2-7
V: TRBV11-2
D: .
DNA: TGTGCCAGCAGCTCAATGAGAAAGGGGCCCTCCTACGAGCAGTACTTC
CDR3: CASSSMRKGPSYEQYF

length: 12
size: .
J: TRBJ1-2
V: TRBV19
D: .
DNA: TGTGCCAGTAGTATTGGGCAGTATGGCTACACCTTC
CDR3: CASSIGQYGYTF

length: 14
size: .
J: TRBJ2-3
V: TRBV7-2
D: .
DNA: TGTGCCAGCAGCTTAGGGCCGCTCACAGATACGCAGTATTTT
CDR3: CASSLGPLTDTQYF

length: 15
size: once
J: TRBJ2-1
V: TRBV7-8
D: .
DNA: TGTGCCAGCAGCTCACAGGGAGTGGGATACAATGAGCAGTTCTTC
CDR3: CASSSQGVGYNEQFF

length: 16
size: .
J: TRBJ2-3
V: TRBV19
D: TRBD1
DNA: TGTGCCAGTAGTATAGGGACAGGGCCTAGCACAGATACGCAGTATTTT
CDR3: CASSIGTGPSTDTQYF